Listed here is a single T cell receptor beta chain. Its specificity is not known. This sample is part of a study of PD-1 blockade in classical Hodgkin lymphoma. Study findings and constraints: Nivolumab starters within 1 year of ASCT were excluded. Relapsed/refractory patients reportedly had lower baseline diversity than newly diagnosed patients. Possibly reflecting disease activity or prior therapy, repertoire differences have causes that remain undefined.

The CDR3 runs 16 residues. CDR1 is MDHEN and CDR2 is SYDVKM in the germline V gene. Losses at the gene ends were 6 bases for V and 4 bases for J; bases not matched to a gene: 13. The assay was immunoSEQ multiplex PCR, and TCRdb's table has in-frame clones only and misses some. The repertoire holds more than 50,000 clones, around 89% seen once, with 15% in the top ten. Brentuximab vedotin exposure varied among the patients, all of whom had relapsed after autologous stem cell transplantation. V usage is TRBV28 and J usage is TRBJ2-7, with 9 bases identical to TRBD2. The receptor's source is a human donor with classical Hodgkin lymphoma. The sample was peripheral blood mononuclear cells (PBMCs), taken at baseline. The CDR3: CASRTYRSGGPYEQYF. The CDR3, as DNA: TGTGCCAGCAGAACATACCGTAGCGGGGGTCCGTACGAGCAGTACTTC.